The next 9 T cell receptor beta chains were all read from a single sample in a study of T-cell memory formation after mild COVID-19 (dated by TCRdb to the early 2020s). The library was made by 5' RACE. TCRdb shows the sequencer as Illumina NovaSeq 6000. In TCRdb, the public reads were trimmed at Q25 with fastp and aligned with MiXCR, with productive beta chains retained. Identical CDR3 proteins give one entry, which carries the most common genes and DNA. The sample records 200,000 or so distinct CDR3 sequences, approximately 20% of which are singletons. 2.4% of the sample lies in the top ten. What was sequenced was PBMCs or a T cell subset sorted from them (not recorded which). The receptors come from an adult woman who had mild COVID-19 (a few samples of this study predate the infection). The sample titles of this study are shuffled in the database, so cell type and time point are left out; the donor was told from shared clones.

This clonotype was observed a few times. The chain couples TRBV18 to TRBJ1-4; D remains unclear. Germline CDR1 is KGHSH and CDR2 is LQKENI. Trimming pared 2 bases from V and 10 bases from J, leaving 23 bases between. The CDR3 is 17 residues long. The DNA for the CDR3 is TGTGCCAGCTCACCAGTATCAGCAGTTCGGACCCCAGCAAAACTGTTTTTT. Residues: CASSPVSAVRTPAKLFF.

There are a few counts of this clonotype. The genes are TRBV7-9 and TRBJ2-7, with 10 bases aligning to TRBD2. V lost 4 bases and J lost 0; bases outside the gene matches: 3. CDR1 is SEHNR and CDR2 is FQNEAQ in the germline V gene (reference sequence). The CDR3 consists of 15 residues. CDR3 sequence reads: CASSSTSGPSYEQYF. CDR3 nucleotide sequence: TGTGCCAGCAGCTCGACTAGCGGGCCCTCCTACGAGCAGTACTTC.

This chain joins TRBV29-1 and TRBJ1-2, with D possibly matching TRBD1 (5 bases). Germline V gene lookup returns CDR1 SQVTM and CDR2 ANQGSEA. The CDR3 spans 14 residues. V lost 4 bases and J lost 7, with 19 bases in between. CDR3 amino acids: CSVGDRGVRGGYTF. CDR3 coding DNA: TGCAGCGTTGGAGACCGTGGAGTGAGGGGTGGCTACACCTTC.

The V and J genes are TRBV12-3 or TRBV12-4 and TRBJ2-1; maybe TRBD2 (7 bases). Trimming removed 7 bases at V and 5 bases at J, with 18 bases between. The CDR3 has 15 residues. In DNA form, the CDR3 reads TGTGCCAGCACCCAACGGGGGGCGGGAAACAATGAGCAGTTCTTC. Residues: CASTQRGAGNNEQFF.

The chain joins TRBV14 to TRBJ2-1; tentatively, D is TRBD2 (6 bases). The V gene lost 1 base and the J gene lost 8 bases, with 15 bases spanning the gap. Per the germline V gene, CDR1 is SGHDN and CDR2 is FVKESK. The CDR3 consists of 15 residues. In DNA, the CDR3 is TGTGCCAGCAGCCAAGGGGGATCGGGGGTCCATGAGCAGTTCTTC. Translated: CASSQGGSGVHEQFF.

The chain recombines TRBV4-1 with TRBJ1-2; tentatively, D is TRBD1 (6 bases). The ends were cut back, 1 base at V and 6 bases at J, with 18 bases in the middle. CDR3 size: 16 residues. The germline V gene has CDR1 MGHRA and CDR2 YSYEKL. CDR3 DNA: TGCGCCAGCAGCCAAGTCGGACAGTCCGCGGGGCATGGCTACACCTTC. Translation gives CASSQVGQSAGHGYTF.

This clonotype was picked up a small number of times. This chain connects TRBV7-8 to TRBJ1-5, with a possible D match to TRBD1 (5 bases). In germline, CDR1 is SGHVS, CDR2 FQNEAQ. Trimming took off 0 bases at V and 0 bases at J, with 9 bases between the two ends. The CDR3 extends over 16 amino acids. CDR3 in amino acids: CASSLAYGASNQPQHF. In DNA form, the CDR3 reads TGTGCCAGCAGCTTAGCTTACGGGGCTAGCAATCAGCCCCAGCATTTT. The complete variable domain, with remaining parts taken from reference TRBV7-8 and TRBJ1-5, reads GAGVSQSPRYKVAKRGQDVALRCDPISGHVSLFWYQQALGQGPEFLTYFQNEAQLDKSGLPSDRFFAERPEGSVSTLKIQRTQQEDSAVYLCASSLAYGASNQPQHFGDGTRLSIL.

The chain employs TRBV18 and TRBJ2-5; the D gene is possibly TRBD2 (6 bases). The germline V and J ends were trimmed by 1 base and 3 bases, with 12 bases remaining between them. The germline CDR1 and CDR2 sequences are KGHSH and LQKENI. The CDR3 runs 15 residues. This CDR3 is CASSPLSGEEETQYF. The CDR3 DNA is TGTGCCAGCTCACCACTCTCCGGGGAGGAAGAGACCCAGTACTTC.

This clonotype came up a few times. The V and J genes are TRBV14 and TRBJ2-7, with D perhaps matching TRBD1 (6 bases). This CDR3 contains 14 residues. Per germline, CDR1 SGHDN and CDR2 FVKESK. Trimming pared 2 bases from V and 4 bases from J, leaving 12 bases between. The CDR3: CASSQHTGRYEQYF. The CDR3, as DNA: TGTGCCAGCAGCCAACATACAGGGAGATACGAGCAGTACTTC. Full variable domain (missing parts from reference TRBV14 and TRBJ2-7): EAGVTQFPSHSVIEKGQTVTLRCDPISGHDNLYWYRRVMGKEIKFLLHFVKESKQDESGMPNNRFLAERTGGTYSTLKVQPAELEDSGVYFCASSQHTGRYEQYFGPGTRLTVT.